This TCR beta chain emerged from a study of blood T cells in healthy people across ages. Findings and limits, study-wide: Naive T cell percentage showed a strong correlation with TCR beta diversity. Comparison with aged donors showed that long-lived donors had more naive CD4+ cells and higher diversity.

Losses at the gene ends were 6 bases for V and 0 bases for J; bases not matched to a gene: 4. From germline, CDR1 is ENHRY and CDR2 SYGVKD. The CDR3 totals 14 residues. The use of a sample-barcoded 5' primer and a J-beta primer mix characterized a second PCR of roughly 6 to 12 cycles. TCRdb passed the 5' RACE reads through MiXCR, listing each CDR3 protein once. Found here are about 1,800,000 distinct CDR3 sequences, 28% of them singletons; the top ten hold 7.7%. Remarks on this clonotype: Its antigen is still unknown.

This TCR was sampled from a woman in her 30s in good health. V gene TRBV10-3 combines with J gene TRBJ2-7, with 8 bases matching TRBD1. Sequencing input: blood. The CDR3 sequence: CAIRGDRSSYEQYF. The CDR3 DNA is TGTGCCATCAGAGGGGACAGGAGCTCCTACGAGCAGTACTTC.